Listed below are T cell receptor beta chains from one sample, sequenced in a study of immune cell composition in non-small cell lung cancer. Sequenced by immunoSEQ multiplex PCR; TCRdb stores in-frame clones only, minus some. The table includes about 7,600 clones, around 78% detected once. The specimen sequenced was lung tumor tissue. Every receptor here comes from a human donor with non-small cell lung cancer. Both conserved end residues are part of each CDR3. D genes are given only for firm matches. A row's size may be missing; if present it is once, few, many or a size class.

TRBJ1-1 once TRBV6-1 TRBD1 TGTGCCAGTGCCACAGGGGACGCCGCTGAAGCTTTCTTT CASATGDAAEAFF
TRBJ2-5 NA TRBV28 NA TGTGCCAGCTCCCGAGGGGACACCCGTCAAGAGACCCAGTACTTC CASSRGDTRQETQYF
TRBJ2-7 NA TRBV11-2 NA TGTGCCAGCAGTCCACTTGTGGTCCAGGGTATGTCCTACGAGCAGTACTTC CASSPLVVQGMSYEQYF
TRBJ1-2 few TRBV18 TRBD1 TGTGCCAGCTCAGGACGGGACAGGGGTGCTGCTAACTATGGCTACACCTTC CASSGRDRGAANYGYTF
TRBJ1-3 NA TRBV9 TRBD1 TGTGCCAGCAGCGTAGGACAGGGATACTCTGGAAACACCATATATTTT CASSVGQGYSGNTIYF
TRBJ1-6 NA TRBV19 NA TGTGCCAGTAGTATTGCAGGGGTCAATTTACCCCTCCACTTT CASSIAGVNLPLHF
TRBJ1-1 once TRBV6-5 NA TGTGCCAGCAGTGGCCCACTGAACACTGAAGCTTTCTTT CASSGPLNTEAFF
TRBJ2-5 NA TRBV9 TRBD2 TGTGCCAGCAGCGTAGGGGGTATGGTAGCGGGGGGAGGAGAGACCCAGTACTTC CASSVGGMVAGGGETQYF
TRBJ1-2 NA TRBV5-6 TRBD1 TGTGCCAGCAGCTCTTGGCCACCGGACAGGGGCTATGGCTACACCTTC CASSSWPPDRGYGYTF
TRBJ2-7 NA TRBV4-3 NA TGCGCCAGCAGCTGGGACAAGTCCTACGAGCAGTACTTC CASSWDKSYEQYF
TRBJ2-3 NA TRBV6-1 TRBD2 TGTGCCAGCAGTGACAGTCTAGCGGGGACGGATACGCAGTATTTT CASSDSLAGTDTQYF
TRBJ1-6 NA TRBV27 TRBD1 TGTGCCAGCAGTGCAACCGTAGACAGGGAATATCTTCCCCTCCACTTT CASSATVDREYLPLHF
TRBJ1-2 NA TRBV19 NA TGTGCCAGTAGTATAATCCGGATGAGGACTAACTATGGCTACACCTTC CASSIIRMRTNYGYTF
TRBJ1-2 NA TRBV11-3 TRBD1 TGTGCCAGCAGCTTAGTAGACAGGGCCTGTGGCTACACCTTC CASSLVDRACGYTF
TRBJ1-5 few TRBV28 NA TGTGCCAGCAGCCCTCAAAGGGGGCCCCAGCATTTT CASSPQRGPQHF
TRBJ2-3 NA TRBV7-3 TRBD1 TGTGCCAGCAGCTTCGACAGGGGGCTGTTGTATTTT CASSFDRGLLYF
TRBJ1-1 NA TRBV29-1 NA TGCAGCGGCCAGTTGAGTAGGTGGGGGGTGAACACTGAAGCTTTCTTT CSGQLSRWGVNTEAFF
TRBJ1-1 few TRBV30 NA TGTGCCTGGAGTTCATCCCCCGGACCTGGGACTGAAGCTTTCTTT CAWSSSPGPGTEAFF
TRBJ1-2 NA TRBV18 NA TGTGCCAGCTCACCAGGGGATGGCTACACCTTC CASSPGDGYTF
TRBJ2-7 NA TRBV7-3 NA TGTGCCAGCAGCCCAGGGGGGGGGATTTACGAGCAGTACTTC CASSPGGGIYEQYF
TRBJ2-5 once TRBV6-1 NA TGTGCCAGCAGTGAAGTTCGTGGGGAGACCCAGTACTTC CASSEVRGETQYF
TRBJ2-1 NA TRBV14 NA TGTGCCAGCAGCCAAGTCAATAGCAACAATGAGCAGTTCTTC CASSQVNSNNEQFF
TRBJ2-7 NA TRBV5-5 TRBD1 TGTGCCAGCAGCTTAACAGGGGCAACCTACGAGCAGTACTTC CASSLTGATYEQYF
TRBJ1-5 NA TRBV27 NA TGTGCCAGCAGTCCCTGGCAGGGTCGCAATCAGCCCCAGCATTTT CASSPWQGRNQPQHF
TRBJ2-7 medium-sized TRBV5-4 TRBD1 TGTGCCAGCAGCCCAGGGACAGGAATGTCCTACGAGCAGTACTTC CASSPGTGMSYEQYF
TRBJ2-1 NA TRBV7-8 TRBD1 TGTGCCAGCAGCTTATCAAGGGGACAGGGGGCTCTCGACGGTAATGAGCAGTTCTTC CASSLSRGQGALDGNEQFF
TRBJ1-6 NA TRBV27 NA TGTGCCAGCAGTTCCGGGACACTCTTGAGCTCCTATAATTCACCCCTCCACTTT CASSSGTLLSSYNSPLHF
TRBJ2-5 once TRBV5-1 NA TGTGCCAGCAGTTTCGGATACCAAGAGACCCAGTACTTC CASSFGYQETQYF
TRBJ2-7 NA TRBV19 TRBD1 TGTGCCAGTAGTATATTTATTGGACAGGGAGGCTACGAGCAGTACTTC CASSIFIGQGGYEQYF
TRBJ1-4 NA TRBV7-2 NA TGTGCCAGCAGCTTATGGGGGGCTGTCTCGAATGAAAAACTGTTTTTT CASSLWGAVSNEKLFF
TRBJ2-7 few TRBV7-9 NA TGTGCCAGCAGCAACATCGCCTCTACGAGGCAGTACTTC CASSNIASTRQYF
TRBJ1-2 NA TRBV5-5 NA TGTGCCAGCAGCTTGGGTGACTATGGCTACACCTTC CASSLGDYGYTF
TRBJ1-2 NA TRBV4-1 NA TGCGCCAGCAGCCAAGTAAGGGGGAGAGGTGGCTACACCTTC CASSQVRGRGGYTF
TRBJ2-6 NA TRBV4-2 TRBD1 TGTGCCAGCAGCCAAGGCTTCGGACAGGGGAGGAATATCTTCTCTGGGGCCAACGTCCTGACTTTC CASSQGFGQGRNIFSGANVLTF